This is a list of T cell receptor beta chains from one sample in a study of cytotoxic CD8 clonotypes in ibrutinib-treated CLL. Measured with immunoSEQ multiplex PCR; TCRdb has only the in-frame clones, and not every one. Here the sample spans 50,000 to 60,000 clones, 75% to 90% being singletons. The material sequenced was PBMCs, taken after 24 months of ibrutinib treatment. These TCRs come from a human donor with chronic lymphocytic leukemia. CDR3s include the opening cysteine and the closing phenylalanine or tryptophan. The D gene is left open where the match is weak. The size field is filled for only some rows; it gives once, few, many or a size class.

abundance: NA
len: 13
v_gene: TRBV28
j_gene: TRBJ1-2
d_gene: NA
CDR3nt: TGTGCCAGCAGTTTAAACGGTATCTATGGCTACACCTTC
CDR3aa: CASSLNGIYGYTF

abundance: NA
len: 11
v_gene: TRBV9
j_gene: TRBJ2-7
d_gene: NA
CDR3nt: TGTGCCAGCAGCGCAGGCTACGAGCAGTACTTC
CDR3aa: CASSAGYEQYF

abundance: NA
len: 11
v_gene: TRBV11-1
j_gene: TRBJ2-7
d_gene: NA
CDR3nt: TGTGCCAGCAGCTTGGGGGCGAGGCAGTACTTC
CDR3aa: CASSLGARQYF

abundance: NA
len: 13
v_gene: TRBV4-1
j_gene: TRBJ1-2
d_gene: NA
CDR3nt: TGCGCCAGCAGACCGGCGGGGGGCCATGGCTACACCTTC
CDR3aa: CASRPAGGHGYTF

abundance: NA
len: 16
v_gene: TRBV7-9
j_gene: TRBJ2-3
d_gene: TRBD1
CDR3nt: TGTGCCAGCAGCTTCGGGACAGGGGGCTCTTCCAATACGCAGTATTTT
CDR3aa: CASSFGTGGSSNTQYF

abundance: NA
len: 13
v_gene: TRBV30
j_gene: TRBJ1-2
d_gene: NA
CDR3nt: TGTGCCTGGAGTGACAGCGTCAACTATGGCTACACCTTC
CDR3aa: CAWSDSVNYGYTF

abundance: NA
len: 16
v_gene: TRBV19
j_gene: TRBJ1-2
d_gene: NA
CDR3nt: TGTGCCAGTAGTATAGATCTTACAGGGTTGTCAGATGGCTACACCTTC
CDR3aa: CASSIDLTGLSDGYTF

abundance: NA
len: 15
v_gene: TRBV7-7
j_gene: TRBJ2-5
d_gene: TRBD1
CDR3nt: TGTGCCAGCAGCTTAACCGGGACAGGGGTAGAGACCCAGTACTTC
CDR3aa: CASSLTGTGVETQYF

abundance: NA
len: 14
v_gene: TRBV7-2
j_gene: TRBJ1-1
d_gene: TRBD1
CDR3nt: TGTGCCAGCAGCCCACAGGGGATCTACACTGAAGCTTTCTTT
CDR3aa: CASSPQGIYTEAFF

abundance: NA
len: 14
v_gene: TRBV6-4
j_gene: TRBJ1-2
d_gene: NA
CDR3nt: TGTGCCAGCAGCCGGGGAGGGGAGGACTATGGCTACACCTTC
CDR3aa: CASSRGGEDYGYTF

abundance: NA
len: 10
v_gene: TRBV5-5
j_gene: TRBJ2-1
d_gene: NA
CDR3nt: TGTGCCAGCAGCTCCTTTGAGCAGTTCTTC
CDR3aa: CASSSFEQFF

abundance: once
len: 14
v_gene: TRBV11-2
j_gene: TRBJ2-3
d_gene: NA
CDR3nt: TGTGCCAGCAGCTTGGGGCTACACACAGATACGCAGTATTTT
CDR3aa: CASSLGLHTDTQYF

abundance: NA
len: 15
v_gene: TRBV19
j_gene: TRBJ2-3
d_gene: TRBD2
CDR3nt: TGTGCCAGTAGTTCCCTAAGCGGGAACGTAGATACGCAGTATTTT
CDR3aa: CASSSLSGNVDTQYF

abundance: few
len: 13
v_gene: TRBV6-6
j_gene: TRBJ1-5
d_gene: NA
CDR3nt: TGTGCCAGCAGTTACGAGGAAGTCCAGCCCCAGCATTTT
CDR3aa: CASSYEEVQPQHF

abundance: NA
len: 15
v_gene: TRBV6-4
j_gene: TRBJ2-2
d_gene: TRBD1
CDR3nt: TGTGCCAGCAGAGCGACAGGGAGGAACACCGGGGAGCTGTTTTTT
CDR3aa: CASRATGRNTGELFF

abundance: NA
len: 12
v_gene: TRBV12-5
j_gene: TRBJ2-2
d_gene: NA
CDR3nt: TGTGCTAGTGGCCCACTGATCGGGGAGCTGTTTTTT
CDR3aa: CASGPLIGELFF

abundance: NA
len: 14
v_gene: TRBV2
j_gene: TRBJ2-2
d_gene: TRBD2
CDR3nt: TGTGCCAGCAGTCAAACTAGCGGGACCGGGGAGCTGTTTTTT
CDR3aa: CASSQTSGTGELFF

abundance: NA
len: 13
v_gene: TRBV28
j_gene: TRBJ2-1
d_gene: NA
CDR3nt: TGTGCCAGCAGTTCCCCGGTCGGGTTGGAGCAGTTCTTC
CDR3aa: CASSSPVGLEQFF

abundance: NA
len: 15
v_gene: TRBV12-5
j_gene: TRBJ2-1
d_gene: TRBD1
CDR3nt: TGTGCTAGTGGCCCCTCCTCGACAGGGATGCATGAGCAGTTCTTC
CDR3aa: CASGPSSTGMHEQFF

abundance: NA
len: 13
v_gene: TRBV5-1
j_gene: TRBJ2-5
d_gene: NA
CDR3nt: TGCGCCAGCAGCATCGGACAGCAAGAGACCCAGTACTTC
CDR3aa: CASSIGQQETQYF

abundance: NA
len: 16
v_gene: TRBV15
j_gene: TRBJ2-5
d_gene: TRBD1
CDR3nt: TGTGCCACCAGCATAAATGACAGGGGGCGGTTGGAGACCCAGTACTTC
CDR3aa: CATSINDRGRLETQYF

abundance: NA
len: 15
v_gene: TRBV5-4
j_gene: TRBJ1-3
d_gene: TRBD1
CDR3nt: TGTGCCAGCAGCGCCACAGGGGGAGGTGGAAACACCATATATTTT
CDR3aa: CASSATGGGGNTIYF

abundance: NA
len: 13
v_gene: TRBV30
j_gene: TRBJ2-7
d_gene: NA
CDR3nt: TGTGCCTTTCTACCCCCAGGGAGTTATGAGCAGTACTTC
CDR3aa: CAFLPPGSYEQYF

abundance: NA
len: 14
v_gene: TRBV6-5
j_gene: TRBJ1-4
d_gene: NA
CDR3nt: TGTGCCAGCAGCCCTCTTCTTTTAAGAGGAAAACTGTTTTTT
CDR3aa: CASSPLLLRGKLFF

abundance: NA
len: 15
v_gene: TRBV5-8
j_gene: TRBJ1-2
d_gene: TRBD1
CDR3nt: TGTGCCAGCAGTCCGCGGGACAGGGGGCCTCATGGCTACACCTTC
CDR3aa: CASSPRDRGPHGYTF

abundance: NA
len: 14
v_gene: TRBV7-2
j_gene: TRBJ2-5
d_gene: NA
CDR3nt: TGTGCCAGCAGCTGGGGACTCCGGAGGGAGACCCAGTACTTC
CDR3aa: CASSWGLRRETQYF

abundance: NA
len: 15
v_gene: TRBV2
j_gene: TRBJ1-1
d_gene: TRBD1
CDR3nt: TGTGCCAGCAGTGAGGACAGGGGGCGCAGCACTGAAGCTTTCTTT
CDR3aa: CASSEDRGRSTEAFF

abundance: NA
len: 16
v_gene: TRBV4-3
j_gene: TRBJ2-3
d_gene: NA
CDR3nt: TGCGCCAGCAGCCAAGGGTCCAAGGGGAGTACAGATACGCAGTATTTT
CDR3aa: CASSQGSKGSTDTQYF

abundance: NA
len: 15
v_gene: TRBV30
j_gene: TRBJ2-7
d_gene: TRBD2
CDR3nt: TGTGCCTGGGGCGGCACTAGCGGGAGTCAATACGAGCAGTACTTC
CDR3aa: CAWGGTSGSQYEQYF

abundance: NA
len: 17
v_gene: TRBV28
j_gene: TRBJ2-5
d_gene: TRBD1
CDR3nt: TGTGCCAGCAGTCTCGTCTCGACAGGGGGCATGACGAAGACCCAGTACTTC
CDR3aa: CASSLVSTGGMTKTQYF

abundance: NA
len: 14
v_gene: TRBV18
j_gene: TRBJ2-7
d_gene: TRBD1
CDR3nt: TGTGCCAGCTCACCGGACAGGGCCCCCTACGAGCAGTACTTC
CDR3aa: CASSPDRAPYEQYF

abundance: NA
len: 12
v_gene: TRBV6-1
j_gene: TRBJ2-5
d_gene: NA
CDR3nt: TGTGCCAGCAGATCGATTCAAGAGACCCAGTACTTC
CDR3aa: CASRSIQETQYF

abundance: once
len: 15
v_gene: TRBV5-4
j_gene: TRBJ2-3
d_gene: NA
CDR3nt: TGTGCCAGCAGCTCCGCCGAGCGACCCACAGATACGCAGTATTTT
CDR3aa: CASSSAERPTDTQYF

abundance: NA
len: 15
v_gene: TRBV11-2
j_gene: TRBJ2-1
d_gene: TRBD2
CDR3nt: TGTGCCAGCAGTTCCATAGCGGGAGCCTACAATGAGCAGTTCTTC
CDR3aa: CASSSIAGAYNEQFF

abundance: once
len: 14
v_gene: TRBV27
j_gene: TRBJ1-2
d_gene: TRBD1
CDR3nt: TGTGCCAGCAGTCAGGGGGCAGGTCTGTATGGCTACACCTTC
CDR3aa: CASSQGAGLYGYTF

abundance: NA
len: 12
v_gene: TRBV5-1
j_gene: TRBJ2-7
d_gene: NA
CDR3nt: TGCGCCAGCCGTGACAGGACCTACGAGCAGTACTTC
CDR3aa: CASRDRTYEQYF

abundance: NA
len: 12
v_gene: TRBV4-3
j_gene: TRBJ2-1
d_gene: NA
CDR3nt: TGCGCCAGCAGCCAAGATTGGGGCGAGCAGTTCTTC
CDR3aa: CASSQDWGEQFF

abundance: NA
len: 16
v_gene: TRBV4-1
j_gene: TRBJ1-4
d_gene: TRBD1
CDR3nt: TGCGCCAGCAGCCAAGTAGGACAGGGAGGGAATGAAAAACTGTTTTTT
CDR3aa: CASSQVGQGGNEKLFF

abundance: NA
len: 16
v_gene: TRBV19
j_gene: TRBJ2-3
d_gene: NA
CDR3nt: TGTGCCAGTAGTATAGCAAGCGGGTCTAGCACAGATACGCAGTATTTT
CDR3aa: CASSIASGSSTDTQYF

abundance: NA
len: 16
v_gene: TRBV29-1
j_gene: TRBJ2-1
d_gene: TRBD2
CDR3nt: TGCAGCGTTGAAGTTGGGCTAGCGGACTCCTACAATGAGCAGTTCTTC
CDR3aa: CSVEVGLADSYNEQFF

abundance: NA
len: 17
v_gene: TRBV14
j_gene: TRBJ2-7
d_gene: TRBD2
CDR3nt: TGTGCCAGCAGCCAAGGGGTACTAGCGGGAGGCTCCTACGAGCAGTACTTC
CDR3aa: CASSQGVLAGGSYEQYF

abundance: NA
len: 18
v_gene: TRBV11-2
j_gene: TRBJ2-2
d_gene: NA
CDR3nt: TGTGCCAGCAGCTTAGCAATCCTTGCGACTAGTGGGACCGGGGAGCTGTTTTTT
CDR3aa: CASSLAILATSGTGELFF

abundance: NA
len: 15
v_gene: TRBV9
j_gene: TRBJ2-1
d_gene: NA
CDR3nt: TGTGCCAGCAGCGTAGATCCTAGCTTGTACAATGAGCAGTTCTTC
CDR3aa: CASSVDPSLYNEQFF

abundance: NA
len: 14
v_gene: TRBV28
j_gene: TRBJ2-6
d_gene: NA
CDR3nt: TGTGCAGCAGGGACAAGCTCTGGGGCCAACGTCCTGACTTTC
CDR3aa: CAAGTSSGANVLTF

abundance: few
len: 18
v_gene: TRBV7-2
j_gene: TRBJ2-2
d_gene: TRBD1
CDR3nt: TGTGCCAGCAGCCCACAGGGGCTTGTGGGGACGAACACCGGGGAGCTGTTTTTT
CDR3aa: CASSPQGLVGTNTGELFF

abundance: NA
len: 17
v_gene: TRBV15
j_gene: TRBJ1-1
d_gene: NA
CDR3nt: TGTGCCACCAGCAGAGATCGTCTGGCCACTAAAAACACTGAAGCTTTCTTT
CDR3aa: CATSRDRLATKNTEAFF